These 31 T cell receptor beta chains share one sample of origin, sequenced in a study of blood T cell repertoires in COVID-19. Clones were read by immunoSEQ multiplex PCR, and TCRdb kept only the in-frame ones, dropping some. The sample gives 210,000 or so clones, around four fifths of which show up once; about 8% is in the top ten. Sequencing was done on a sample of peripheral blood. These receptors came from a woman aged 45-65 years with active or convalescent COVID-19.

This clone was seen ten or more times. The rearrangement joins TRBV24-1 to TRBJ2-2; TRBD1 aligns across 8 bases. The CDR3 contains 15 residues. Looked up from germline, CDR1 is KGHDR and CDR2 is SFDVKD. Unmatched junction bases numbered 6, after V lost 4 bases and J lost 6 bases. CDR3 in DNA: TGTGCCACCAGTGAACAGGACAGGGAGTCCGGGGAGCTGTTTTTT. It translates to CATSEQDRESGELFF.

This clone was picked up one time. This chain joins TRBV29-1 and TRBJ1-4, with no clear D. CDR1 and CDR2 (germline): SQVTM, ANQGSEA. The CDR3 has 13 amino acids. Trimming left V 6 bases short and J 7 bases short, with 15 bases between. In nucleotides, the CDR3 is TGCAGCGTCAAACCCCCAGGTGGTGAAAAACTGTTTTTT. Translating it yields CSVKPPGGEKLFF.

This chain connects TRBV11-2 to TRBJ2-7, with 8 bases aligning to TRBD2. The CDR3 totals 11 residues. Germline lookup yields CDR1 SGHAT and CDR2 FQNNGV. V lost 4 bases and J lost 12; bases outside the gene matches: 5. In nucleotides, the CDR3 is TGTGCCAGCAGCTATAGCGGGACTACGTACTTC. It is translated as CASSYSGTTYF. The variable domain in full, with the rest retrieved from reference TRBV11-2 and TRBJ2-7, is EAGVAQSPRYKIIEKRQSVAFWCNPISGHATLYWYQQILGQGPKLLIQFQNNGVVDDSQLPKDRFSAERLKGVDSTLKIQPAKLEDSAVYLCASSYSGTTYFGPGTRLTVT.

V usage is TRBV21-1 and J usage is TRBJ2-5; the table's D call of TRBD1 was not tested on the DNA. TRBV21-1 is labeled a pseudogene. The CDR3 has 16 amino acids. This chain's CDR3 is CASSKENRGGQETQYF. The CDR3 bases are TGTGCCAGCAGCAAGGAAAACAGGGGGGGCCAAGAGACCCAGTACTTC.

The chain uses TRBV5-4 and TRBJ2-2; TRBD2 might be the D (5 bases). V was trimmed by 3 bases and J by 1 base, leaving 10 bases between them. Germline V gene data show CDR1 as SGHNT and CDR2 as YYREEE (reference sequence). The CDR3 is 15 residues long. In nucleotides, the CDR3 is TGTGCCAGCAGCTCTAGCCGGGAGAACACCGGGGAGCTGTTTTTT. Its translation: CASSSSRENTGELFF. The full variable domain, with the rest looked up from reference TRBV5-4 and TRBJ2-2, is ETGVTQSPTHLIKTRGQQVTLRCSSQSGHNTVSWYQQALGQGPQFIFQYYREEENGRGNFPPRFSGLQFPNYSSELNVNALELDDSALYLCASSSSRENTGELFFGEGSRLTVL.

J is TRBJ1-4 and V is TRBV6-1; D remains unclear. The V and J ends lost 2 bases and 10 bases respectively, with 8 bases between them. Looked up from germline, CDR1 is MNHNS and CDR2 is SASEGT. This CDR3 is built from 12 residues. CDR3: CASSELRGKLFF. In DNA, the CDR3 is TGTGCCAGCAGTGAACTACGCGGAAAACTGTTTTTT.

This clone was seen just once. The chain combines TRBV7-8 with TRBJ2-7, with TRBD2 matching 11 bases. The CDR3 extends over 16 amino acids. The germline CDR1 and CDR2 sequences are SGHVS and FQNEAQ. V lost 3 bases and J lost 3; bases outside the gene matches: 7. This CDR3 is CASSFSGTSGIYEQYV. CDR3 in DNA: TGTGCCAGCAGCTTCTCCGGGACTAGCGGAATCTACGAGCAGTACGTC.

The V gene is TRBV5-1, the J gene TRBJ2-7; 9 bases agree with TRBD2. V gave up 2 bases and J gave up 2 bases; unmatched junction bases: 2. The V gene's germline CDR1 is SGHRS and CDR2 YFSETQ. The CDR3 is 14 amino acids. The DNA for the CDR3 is TGCGCCAGCAGCTTCGAGCGGGGGGCCTACGAGCAGTACTTC. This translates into CASSFERGAYEQYF.

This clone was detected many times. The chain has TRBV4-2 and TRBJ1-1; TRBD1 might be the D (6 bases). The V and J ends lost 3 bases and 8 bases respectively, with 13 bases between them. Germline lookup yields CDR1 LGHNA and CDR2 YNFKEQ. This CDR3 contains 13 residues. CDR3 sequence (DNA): TGTGCCAGCAGCCAGGTTGCAGGGGCGGAAGCTTTCTTT. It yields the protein CASSQVAGAEAFF.

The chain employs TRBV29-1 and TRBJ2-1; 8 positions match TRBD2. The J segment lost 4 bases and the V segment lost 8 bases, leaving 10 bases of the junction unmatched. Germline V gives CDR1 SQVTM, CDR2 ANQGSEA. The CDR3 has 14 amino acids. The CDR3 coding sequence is TGCAGCCCTGACGTGGCTAGCGGGTACAATGAGCAGTTCTTC. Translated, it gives CSPDVASGYNEQFF.

The CDR3 sequence: CASSWGLLETQYF. The CDR3 bases are TGTGCCAGCAGTTGGGGACTTCTGGAGACCCAGTACTTC. The chain uses TRBV6-5 and TRBJ2-5, with D perhaps matching TRBD2 (6 bases). The CDR3 extends over 13 amino acids. Trimming shortened V by 4 bases and J by 5 bases, and 11 bases separated the two germline ends. Germline lookup yields CDR1 MNHEY and CDR2 SVGAGI.

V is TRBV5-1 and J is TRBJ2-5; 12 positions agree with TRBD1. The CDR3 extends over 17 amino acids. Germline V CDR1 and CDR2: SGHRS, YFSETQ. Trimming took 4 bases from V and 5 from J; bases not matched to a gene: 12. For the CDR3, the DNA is TGCGCCAGCAGCCAAGGGGACAGGGGGCGCGAGGGGGAGACCCAGTACTTC. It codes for CASSQGDRGREGETQYF.

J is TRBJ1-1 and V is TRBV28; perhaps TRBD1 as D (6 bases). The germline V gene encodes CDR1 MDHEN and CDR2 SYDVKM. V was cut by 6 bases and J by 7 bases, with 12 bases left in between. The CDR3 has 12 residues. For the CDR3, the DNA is TGTGCCAGCAGGCTCATACAGGGTGAAGCTTTCTTT. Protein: CASRLIQGEAFF.

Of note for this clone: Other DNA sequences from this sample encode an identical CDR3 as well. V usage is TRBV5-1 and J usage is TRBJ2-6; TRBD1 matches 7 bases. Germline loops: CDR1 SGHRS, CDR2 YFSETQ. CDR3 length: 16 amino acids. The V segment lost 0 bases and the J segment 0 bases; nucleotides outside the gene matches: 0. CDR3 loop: CASSLAGGSGANVLTF. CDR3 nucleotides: TGCGCCAGCAGCTTGGCAGGGGGCTCTGGGGCCAACGTCCTGACTTTC. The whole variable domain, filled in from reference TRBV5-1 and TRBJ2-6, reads KAGVTQTPRYLIKTRGQQVTLSCSPISGHRSVSWYQQTPGQGLQFLFEYFSETQRNKGNFPGRFSGRQFSNSRSEMNVSTLELGDSALYLCASSLAGGSGANVLTFGAGSRLTVL.

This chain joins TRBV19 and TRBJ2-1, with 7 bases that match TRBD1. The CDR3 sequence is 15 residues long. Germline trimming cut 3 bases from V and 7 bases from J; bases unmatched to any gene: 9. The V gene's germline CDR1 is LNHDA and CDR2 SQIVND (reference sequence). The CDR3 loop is CASSIRGGLGNEQFF. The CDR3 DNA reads TGTGCCAGTAGTATTAGAGGGGGCCTAGGGAATGAGCAGTTCTTC.

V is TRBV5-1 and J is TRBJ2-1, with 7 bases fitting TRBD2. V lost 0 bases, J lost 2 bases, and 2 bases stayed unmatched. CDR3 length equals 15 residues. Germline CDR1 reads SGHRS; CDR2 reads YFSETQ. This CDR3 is CASSLGLATYNEQFF. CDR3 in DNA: TGCGCCAGCAGCTTGGGACTAGCCACCTACAATGAGCAGTTCTTC.

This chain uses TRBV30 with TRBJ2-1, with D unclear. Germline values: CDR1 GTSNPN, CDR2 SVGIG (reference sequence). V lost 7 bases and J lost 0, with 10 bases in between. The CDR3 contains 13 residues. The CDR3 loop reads CASSEDSYNEQFF. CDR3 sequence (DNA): TGTGCCTCCTCAGAGGACTCCTACAATGAGCAGTTCTTC.

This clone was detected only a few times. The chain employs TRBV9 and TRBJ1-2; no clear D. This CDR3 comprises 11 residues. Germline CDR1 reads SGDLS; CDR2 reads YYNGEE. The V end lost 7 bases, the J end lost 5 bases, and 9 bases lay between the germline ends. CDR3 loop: CASQSVYGYTF. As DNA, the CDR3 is TGTGCCAGCCAATCGGTTTATGGCTACACCTTC.

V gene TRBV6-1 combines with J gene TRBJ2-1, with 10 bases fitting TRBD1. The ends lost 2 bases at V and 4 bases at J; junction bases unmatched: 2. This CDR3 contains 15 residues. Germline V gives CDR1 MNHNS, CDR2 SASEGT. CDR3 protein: CASSESGQGYNEQFF. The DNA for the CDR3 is TGTGCCAGCAGTGAATCGGGACAGGGGTACAATGAGCAGTTCTTC.

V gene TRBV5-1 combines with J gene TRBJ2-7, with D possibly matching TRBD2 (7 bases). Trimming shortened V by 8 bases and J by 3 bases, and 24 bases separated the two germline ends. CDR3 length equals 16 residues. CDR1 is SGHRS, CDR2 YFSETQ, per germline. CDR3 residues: CARVGRGPPYYYEQYV. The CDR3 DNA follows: TGCGCCAGGGTCGGGCGGGGGCCCCCATACTACTACGAGCAGTACGTC.

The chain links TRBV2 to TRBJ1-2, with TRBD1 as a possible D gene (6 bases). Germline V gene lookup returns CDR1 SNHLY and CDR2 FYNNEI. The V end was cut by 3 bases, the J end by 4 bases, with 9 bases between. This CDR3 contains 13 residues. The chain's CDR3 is CASSESGVYGYTF. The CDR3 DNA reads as TGTGCCAGCAGTGAGTCAGGGGTCTATGGCTACACCTTC.

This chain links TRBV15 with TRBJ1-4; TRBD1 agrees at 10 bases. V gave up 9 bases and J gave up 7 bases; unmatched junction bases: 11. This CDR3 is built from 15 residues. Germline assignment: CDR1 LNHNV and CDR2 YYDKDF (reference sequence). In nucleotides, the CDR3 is TGTGCCACTGGGGACAGGGGACTAGGATCTGAAAAACTGTTTTTT. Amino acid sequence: CATGDRGLGSEKLFF.

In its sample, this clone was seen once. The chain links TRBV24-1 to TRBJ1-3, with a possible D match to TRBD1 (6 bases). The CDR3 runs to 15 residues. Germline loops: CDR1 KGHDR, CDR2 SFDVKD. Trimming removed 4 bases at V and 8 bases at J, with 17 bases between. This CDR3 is CATSDPGTPADTIYF. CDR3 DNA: TGTGCCACCAGTGACCCCGGGACACCGGCGGACACCATATATTTT.

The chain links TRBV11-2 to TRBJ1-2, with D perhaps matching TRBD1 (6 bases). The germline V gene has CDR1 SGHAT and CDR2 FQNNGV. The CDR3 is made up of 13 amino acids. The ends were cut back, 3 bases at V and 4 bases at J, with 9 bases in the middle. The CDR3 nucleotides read TGTGCCAGCAGCTTTGACAGGACCTATGGCTACACCTTC. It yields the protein CASSFDRTYGYTF. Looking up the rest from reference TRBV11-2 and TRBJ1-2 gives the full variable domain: EAGVAQSPRYKIIEKRQSVAFWCNPISGHATLYWYQQILGQGPKLLIQFQNNGVVDDSQLPKDRFSAERLKGVDSTLKIQPAKLEDSAVYLCASSFDRTYGYTFGSGTRLTVV.

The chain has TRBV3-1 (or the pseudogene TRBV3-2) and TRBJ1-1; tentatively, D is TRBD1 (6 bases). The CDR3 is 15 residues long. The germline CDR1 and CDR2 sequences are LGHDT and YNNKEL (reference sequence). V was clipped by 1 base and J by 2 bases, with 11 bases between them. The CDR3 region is CASSQVGTSNTEAFF. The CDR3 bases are TGTGCCAGCAGCCAAGTTGGGACATCCAACACTGAAGCTTTCTTT.

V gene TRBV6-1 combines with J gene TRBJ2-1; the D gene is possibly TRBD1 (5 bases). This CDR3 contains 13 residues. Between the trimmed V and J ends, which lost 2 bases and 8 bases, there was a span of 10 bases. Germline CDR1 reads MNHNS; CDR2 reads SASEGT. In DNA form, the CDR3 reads TGTGCCAGCAGTGAAAGGGGCAGCGATGAGCAGTTCTTC. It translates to CASSERGSDEQFF.

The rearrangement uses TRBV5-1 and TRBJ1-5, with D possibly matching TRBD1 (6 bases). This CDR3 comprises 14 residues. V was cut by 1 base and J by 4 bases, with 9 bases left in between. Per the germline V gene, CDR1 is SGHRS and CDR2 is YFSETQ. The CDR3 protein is CASSLLGGNQPQHF. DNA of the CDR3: TGCGCCAGCAGCTTGTTAGGGGGAAATCAGCCCCAGCATTTT.

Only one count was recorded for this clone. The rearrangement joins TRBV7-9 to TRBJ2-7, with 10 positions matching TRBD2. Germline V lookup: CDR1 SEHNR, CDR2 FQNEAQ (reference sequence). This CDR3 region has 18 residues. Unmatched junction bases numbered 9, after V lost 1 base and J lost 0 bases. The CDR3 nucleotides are TGTGCCAGCAGCTTAGGAAATAGCGGGGGGCCGAGCTCCTACGAGCAGTACGTC. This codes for CASSLGNSGGPSSYEQYV.

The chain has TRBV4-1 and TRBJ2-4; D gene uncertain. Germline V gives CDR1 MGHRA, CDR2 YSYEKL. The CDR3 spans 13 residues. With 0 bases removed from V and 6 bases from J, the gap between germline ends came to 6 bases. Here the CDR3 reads CASSQDPGNIQYF. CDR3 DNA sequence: TGCGCCAGCAGCCAAGATCCCGGAAACATTCAGTACTTC.

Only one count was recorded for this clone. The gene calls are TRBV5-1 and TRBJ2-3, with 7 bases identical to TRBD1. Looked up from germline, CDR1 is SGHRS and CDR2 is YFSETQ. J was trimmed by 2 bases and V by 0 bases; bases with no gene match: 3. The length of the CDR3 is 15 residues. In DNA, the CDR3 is TGCGCCAGCAGCTTGGATGGACAGGACACAGATACGCAGTATTTT. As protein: CASSLDGQDTDTQYF. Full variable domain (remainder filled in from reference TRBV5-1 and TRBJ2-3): KAGVTQTPRYLIKTRGQQVTLSCSPISGHRSVSWYQQTPGQGLQFLFEYFSETQRNKGNFPGRFSGRQFSNSRSEMNVSTLELGDSALYLCASSLDGQDTDTQYFGPGTRLTVL.

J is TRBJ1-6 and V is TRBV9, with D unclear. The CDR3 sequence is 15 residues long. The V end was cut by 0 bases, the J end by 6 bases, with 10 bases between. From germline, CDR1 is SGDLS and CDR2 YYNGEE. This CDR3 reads CASSVEGGPNSPLHF. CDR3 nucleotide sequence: TGTGCCAGCAGCGTAGAAGGAGGGCCTAATTCACCCCTCCACTTT.